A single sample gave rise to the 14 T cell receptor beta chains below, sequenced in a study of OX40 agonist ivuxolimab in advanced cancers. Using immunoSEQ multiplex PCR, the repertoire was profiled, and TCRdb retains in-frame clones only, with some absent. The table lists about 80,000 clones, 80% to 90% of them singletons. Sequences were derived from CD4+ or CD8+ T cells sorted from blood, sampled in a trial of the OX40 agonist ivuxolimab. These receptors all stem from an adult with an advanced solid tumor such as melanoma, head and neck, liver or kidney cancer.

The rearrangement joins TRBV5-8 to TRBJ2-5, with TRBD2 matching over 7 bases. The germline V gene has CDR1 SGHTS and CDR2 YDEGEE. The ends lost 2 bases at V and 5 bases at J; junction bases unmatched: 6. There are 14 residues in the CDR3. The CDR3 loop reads CASSFGLGGETQYF. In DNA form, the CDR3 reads TGTGCCAGCAGCTTCGGACTGGGGGGGGAGACCCAGTACTTC.

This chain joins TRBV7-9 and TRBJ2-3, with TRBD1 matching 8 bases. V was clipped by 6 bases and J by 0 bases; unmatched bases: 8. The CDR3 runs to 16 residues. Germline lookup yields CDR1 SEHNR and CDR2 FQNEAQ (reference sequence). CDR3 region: CASSVGTGSSTDTQYF. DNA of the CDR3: TGTGCCAGCAGTGTCGGGACAGGAAGTAGCACAGATACGCAGTATTTT.

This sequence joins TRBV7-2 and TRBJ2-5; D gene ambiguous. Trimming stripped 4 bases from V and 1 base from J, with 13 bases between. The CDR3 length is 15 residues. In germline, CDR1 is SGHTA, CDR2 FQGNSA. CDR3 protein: CASSYLGIFQETQYF. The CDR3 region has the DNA TGTGCCAGCAGCTACCTTGGGATCTTCCAAGAGACCCAGTACTTC.

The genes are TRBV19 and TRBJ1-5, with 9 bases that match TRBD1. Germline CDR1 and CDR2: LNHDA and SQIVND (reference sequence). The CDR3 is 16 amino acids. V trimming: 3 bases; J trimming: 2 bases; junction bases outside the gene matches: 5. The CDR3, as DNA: TGTGCCAGTAGTATGGATAGGACAGGGGGCAATCAGCCCCAGCATTTT. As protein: CASSMDRTGGNQPQHF.

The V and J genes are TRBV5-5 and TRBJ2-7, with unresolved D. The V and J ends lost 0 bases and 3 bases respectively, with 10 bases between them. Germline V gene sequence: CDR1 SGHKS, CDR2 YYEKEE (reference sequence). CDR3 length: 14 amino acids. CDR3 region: CASSLEVGRYEQYF. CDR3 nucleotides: TGTGCCAGCAGCTTGGAGGTAGGACGCTACGAGCAGTACTTC.

The CDR3 spells CASSTGSGGMPQHF. The CDR3 DNA is TGCGCCAGCAGCACTGGATCCGGAGGGATGCCCCAGCATTTT. The rearrangement joins TRBV5-1 to TRBJ1-5; the D is unclear. The germline V gene encodes CDR1 SGHRS and CDR2 YFSETQ. The CDR3 is 14 amino acids. Trimming removed 4 bases at V and 9 bases at J, with 17 bases between.

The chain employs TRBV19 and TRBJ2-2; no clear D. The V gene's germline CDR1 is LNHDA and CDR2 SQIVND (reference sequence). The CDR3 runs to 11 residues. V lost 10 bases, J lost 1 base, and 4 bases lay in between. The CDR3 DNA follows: TGTGCCACCGAGAACACCGGGGAGCTGTTTTTT. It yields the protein CATENTGELFF.

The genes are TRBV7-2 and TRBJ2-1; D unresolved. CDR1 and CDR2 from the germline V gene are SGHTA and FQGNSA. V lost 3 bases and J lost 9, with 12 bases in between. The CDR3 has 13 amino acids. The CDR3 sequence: CASSFRVASEQFF. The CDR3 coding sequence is TGTGCCAGCAGCTTTAGGGTCGCCAGTGAGCAGTTCTTC.

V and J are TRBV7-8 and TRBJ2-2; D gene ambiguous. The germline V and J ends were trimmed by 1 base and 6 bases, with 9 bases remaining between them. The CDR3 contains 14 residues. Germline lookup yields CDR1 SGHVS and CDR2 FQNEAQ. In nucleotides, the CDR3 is TGTGCCAGCAGCTTAGAGGATGGGGCCGGGGAGCTGTTTTTT. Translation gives CASSLEDGAGELFF.

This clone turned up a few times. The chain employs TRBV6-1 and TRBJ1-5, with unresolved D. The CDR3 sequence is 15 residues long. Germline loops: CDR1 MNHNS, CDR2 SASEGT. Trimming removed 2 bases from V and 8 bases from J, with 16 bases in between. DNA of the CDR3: TGTGCCAGCAGTGAACGACACTCTAGAGAGAAGCCCCAGCATTTT. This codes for CASSERHSREKPQHF.

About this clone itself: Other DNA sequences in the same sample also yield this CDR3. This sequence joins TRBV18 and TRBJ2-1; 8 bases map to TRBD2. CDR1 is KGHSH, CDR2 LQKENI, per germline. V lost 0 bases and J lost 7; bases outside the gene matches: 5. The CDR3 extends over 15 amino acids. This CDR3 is CASSPPSGRGNEQFF. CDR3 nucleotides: TGTGCCAGCTCACCACCGAGCGGGAGAGGAAATGAGCAGTTCTTC.

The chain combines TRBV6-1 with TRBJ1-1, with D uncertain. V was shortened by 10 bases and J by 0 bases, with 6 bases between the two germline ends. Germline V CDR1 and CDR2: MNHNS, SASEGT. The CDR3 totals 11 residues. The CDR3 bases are TGTGCCACGAAGATGAACACTGAAGCTTTCTTT. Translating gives CATKMNTEAFF.

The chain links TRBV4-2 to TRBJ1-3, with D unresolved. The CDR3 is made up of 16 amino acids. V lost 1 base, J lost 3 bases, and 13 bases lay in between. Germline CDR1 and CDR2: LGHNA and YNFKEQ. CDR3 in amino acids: CASSQVPKRYGNTIYF. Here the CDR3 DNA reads TGTGCCAGCAGCCAAGTTCCCAAGCGCTATGGAAACACCATATATTTT.

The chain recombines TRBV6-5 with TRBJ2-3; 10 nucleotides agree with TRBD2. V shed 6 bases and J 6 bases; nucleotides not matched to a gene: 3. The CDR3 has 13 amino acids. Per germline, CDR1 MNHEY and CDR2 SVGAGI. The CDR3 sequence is CASRLAGPDTQYF. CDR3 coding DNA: TGTGCCAGCAGACTAGCGGGGCCCGATACGCAGTATTTT.